This T cell receptor beta chain was sequenced for a study of T cell repertoires in cytomegalovirus infection. Study summary: CMV infection plus the matching HLA type was flagged by public TCR beta signatures.

CDR3 length: 20 amino acids. Germline V gives CDR1 GTSNPN, CDR2 SVGIG (reference sequence). V lost 0 bases and J lost 0, with 23 bases in between. This clonotype turned up a few times. Its antigen remains unknown. A single record per CDR3 protein comes from TCRdb applying MiXCR to the reads. The table lists about 300,000 distinct CDR3 sequences, roughly a tenth of them singletons, with more than 2.5% in the top ten. Study conclusions and caveats: HLA-C-restricted CMV clonotypes gave the most frequent clonotype in two of eight donors. Summed public TCR beta family frequency identified CMV carriers bearing the relevant HLA.

This sequence joins TRBV30 and TRBJ1-4; D gene uncertain. This receptor was taken from a human donor in good health (CMV status not recorded). Some clones in this sample may be carry-over from other donors' samples. The sample consisted of PBMCs. CDR3 in DNA: TGTGCCTGGAGTGTGACACCCCCGGAGGGAGGCCCCGCAACTAATGAAAAACTGTTTTTT. It yields the protein CAWSVTPPEGGPATNEKLFF.